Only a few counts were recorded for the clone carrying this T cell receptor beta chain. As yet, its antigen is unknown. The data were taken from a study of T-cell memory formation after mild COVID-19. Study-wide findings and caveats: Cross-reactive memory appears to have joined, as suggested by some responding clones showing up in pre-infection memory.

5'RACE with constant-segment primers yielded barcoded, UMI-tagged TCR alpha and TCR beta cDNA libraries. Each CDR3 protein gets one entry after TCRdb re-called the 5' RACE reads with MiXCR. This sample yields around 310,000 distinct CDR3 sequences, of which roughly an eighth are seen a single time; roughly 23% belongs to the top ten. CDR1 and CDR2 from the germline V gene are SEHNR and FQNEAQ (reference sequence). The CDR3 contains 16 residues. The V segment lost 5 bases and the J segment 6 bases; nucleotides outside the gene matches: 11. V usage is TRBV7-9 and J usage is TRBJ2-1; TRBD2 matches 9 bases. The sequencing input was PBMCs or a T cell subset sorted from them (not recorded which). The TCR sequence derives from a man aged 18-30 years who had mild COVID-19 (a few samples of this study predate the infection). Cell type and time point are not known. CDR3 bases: TGTGCCAGCAGCACAACGGGACTAGCTATTCCCAATGAGCAGTTCTTC. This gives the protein CASSTTGLAIPNEQFF.